The 24 T cell receptor beta chains below were found in one sample sequenced in a study of CD8 T cells in Susac syndrome. RNA was extracted with the RNeasy kit, and a quantity of about 0.45 to 1 ug was reverse transcribed using random hexamers. TCRdb re-analysed the immunoSEQ multiplex PCR reads in MiXCR, keeping a single row per CDR3 protein. The sample consists of approximately 74,000 distinct CDR3 sequences, roughly 91% of them appearing once. What was sequenced was CD4+ T cells from PBMCs. Receptors were obtained from a human donor with Susac syndrome.

This chain links TRBV5-4 with TRBJ2-5, with a tentative D call TRBD2 (5 bases). V gave up 4 bases and J gave up 3 bases, with 16 bases separating them. The CDR3 has 15 residues. Germline loops: CDR1 SGHNT, CDR2 YYREEE (reference sequence). The CDR3 nucleotides read TGTGCCAGCAGCGCCCTTCCGGGATCCAAAGAGACCCAGTACTTC. It encodes CASSALPGSKETQYF.

J is TRBJ2-2 and V is TRBV7-8; either TRBD1 or TRBD2 may supply D (5 bases each). The germline V gene encodes CDR1 SGHVS and CDR2 FQNEAQ. V lost 5 bases, J lost 13 bases, and 20 bases lay in between. This CDR3 has 14 residues. The CDR3 nucleotides are TGTGCCAGCAGCCCTCCAGGGAGCCAAATACGGCTGTTTTTT. Translated, it gives CASSPPGSQIRLFF.

There are a few counts of this clonotype. This chain uses TRBV2 with TRBJ1-6; D is possibly TRBD1 (6 bases). Germline V gene lookup returns CDR1 SNHLY and CDR2 FYNNEI. With 4 bases removed from V and 7 bases from J, the gap between germline ends came to 8 bases. This CDR3 spans 13 amino acids. The CDR3 here is CASSGQGNSPLHF. The CDR3 DNA sequence: TGTGCCAGCAGTGGGCAGGGGAATTCACCCCTCCACTTT.

This clonotype occurred a few times. V is TRBV4-1 and J is TRBJ1-2, with D perhaps TRBD1 (6 bases). The CDR3 is made up of 14 amino acids. The germline V and J ends were trimmed by 3 bases and 5 bases, with 13 bases remaining between them. Germline V gives CDR1 MGHRA, CDR2 YSYEKL. CDR3 DNA: TGCGCCAGCAGCCACGACGTGGACAGTTATGGCTACACCTTC. Translation gives CASSHDVDSYGYTF.

This clonotype was observed a single time. CDR3 nucleotides: TGTGCCAGCAGGCCGGCGGCTAACTATGGCTACACCTTC. Translation gives CASRPAANYGYTF. This chain uses TRBV5-6 with TRBJ1-2; no definite D call. The CDR3 has 13 residues. The germline V and J ends were trimmed by 5 bases and 0 bases, with 8 bases remaining between them. The germline V gene encodes CDR1 SGHDT and CDR2 YYEEEE.

The gene calls are TRBV5-1 and TRBJ2-5; 10 nucleotides agree with TRBD1. With 4 bases clipped from V and 8 bases from J, the junction kept 5 bases outside the gene matches. CDR3 length equals 13 residues. Per germline, CDR1 SGHRS and CDR2 YFSETQ. CDR3 protein: CASSPRDRGTQYF. The CDR3 nucleotides read TGCGCCAGCAGCCCAAGGGACAGGGGTACCCAGTACTTC.

This sequence joins TRBV3-1 and TRBJ1-2; no clear D gene. Trimming cost V 4 bases and J 7 bases, with 13 bases left between them. The CDR3 contains 13 residues. Germline V gene lookup returns CDR1 LGHDT and CDR2 YNNKEL (reference sequence). The DNA for the CDR3 is TGTGCCAGCAGCCCAGCCACCCGGGTTGGCTACACCTTC. Its translation is CASSPATRVGYTF.

The chain combines TRBV2 with TRBJ2-7; a possible D gene is TRBD1 (6 bases). V dropped 7 bases and J dropped 4 bases, with 11 bases sitting between them. The CDR3 sequence is 12 residues long. Germline V CDR1 and CDR2: SNHLY, FYNNEI. For the CDR3, the DNA is TGTGCCAGCAAAACAGGGAGATACGAGCAGTACTTC. Residues: CASKTGRYEQYF.

This chain uses TRBV7-3 with TRBJ2-3; no reliable D call. In germline, CDR1 is SGHTA, CDR2 FQGTGA. The CDR3 sequence is 15 residues long. V lost 1 base, J lost 1 base, and 9 bases lay in between. CDR3 in DNA: TGTGCCAGCAGCTTAAGTGTCTCCCGCACAGATACGCAGTATTTT. This sequence encodes CASSLSVSRTDTQYF.

The chain couples TRBV27 to TRBJ1-1, with D perhaps TRBD1 (5 bases). Per germline, CDR1 MNHEY and CDR2 SMNVEV (reference sequence). V lost 3 bases and J 8 bases, leaving 13 bases between the germline ends. The CDR3 length is 13 residues. CDR3 nucleotides: TGTGCCAGCAGTTTGGCCCCCCGGACAGAAGCTTTCTTT. Residues: CASSLAPRTEAFF.

The chain employs TRBV20-1 and TRBJ2-1; TRBD2 matches at 9 bases. Unmatched junction bases numbered 11, after V lost 4 bases and J lost 10 bases. The V gene's germline CDR1 is DFQATT and CDR2 SNEGSKA (reference sequence). The CDR3 contains 14 residues. For the CDR3, the DNA is TGCAGTGCTACCCCTAGCGGGACCAGGGGGGAGCAGTTCTTC. It codes for CSATPSGTRGEQFF.

The V gene is TRBV2, the J gene TRBJ2-1, with D perhaps being TRBD1 or TRBD2 (5 bases each). CDR3 length: 14 amino acids. Between the trimmed V and J ends, which lost 10 bases and 9 bases, there was a span of 22 bases. Looked up from germline, CDR1 is SNHLY and CDR2 is FYNNEI. The CDR3, as DNA: TGTGCCACGGGAACCGGGACCACGGCGGGTGAGCAGTTCTTC. Protein sequence: CATGTGTTAGEQFF.

This sequence joins TRBV19 and TRBJ1-5, with no clear D. CDR1 and CDR2 (germline): LNHDA, SQIVND (reference sequence). The CDR3 loop spans 13 amino acids. V lost 5 bases to trimming and J lost 9 bases, with 14 bases between them. CDR3 DNA: TGTGCCAGTAGTTTGGCGGTCCGGGGGCCCCAGCATTTT. Translation: CASSLAVRGPQHF.

V usage is TRBV5-4 and J usage is TRBJ2-3; D is uncertain. This CDR3 has 15 amino acids. The germline gives CDR1 SGHNT, CDR2 YYREEE (reference sequence). The V end lost 1 base, the J end lost 0 bases, and 9 bases lay between the germline ends. CDR3 protein: CASSLPRVSTDTQYF. CDR3 DNA sequence: TGTGCCAGCAGCTTGCCCCGGGTGAGCACAGATACGCAGTATTTT. The full variable domain, completed using reference TRBV5-4 and TRBJ2-3, is ETGVTQSPTHLIKTRGQQVTLRCSSQSGHNTVSWYQQALGQGPQFIFQYYREEENGRGNFPPRFSGLQFPNYSSELNVNALELDDSALYLCASSLPRVSTDTQYFGPGTRLTVL.

This clonotype showed up just a few times. The chain employs TRBV12-3 or TRBV12-4 and TRBJ2-3; D not resolved. There are 11 residues in the CDR3. The V end lost 3 bases, the J end lost 6 bases, and 4 bases lay between the germline ends. CDR3 sequence reads: CASSLRDTQYF. CDR3 bases: TGTGCCAGCAGTTTGCGCGATACGCAGTATTTT.

The J gene is TRBJ1-6, the V gene TRBV15, with no clear D. Trimming pared 3 bases from V and 6 bases from J, leaving 15 bases between. The CDR3 runs 16 residues. Germline-derived CDR1 and CDR2 are LNHNV and YYDKDF (reference sequence). This chain's CDR3 is CATSSQARGRNSPLHF. The DNA for the CDR3 is TGTGCCACCAGCAGTCAAGCCAGAGGACGTAATTCACCCCTCCACTTT.

This chain connects TRBV29-1 to TRBJ2-6; TRBD2 might be the D (6 bases). V was cut by 6 bases and J by 0 bases, with 18 bases left in between. Germline-derived CDR1 and CDR2 are SQVTM and ANQGSEA. CDR3 size: 17 residues. DNA of the CDR3: TGCAGCGTGGCAACCGGGACGGGAGTCTCTGGGGCCAACGTCCTGACTTTC. It is translated as CSVATGTGVSGANVLTF.

The chain uses TRBV7-3 and TRBJ2-1, with TRBD1 matching 7 bases. This CDR3 is built from 14 residues. Germline values: CDR1 SGHTA, CDR2 FQGTGA. V shed 2 bases, J shed 9 bases, and the junction held 7 bases outside the gene matches. This CDR3 reads CASSLGLTGSEQFF. CDR3 in DNA: TGTGCCAGCAGCTTAGGCCTGACAGGGAGTGAGCAGTTCTTC. Looking up the rest from reference TRBV7-3 and TRBJ2-1 gives the full variable domain: GAGVSQTPSNKVTEKGKYVELRCDPISGHTALYWYRQSLGQGPEFLIYFQGTGAADDSGLPNDRFFAVRPEGSVSTLKIQRTERGDSAVYLCASSLGLTGSEQFFGPGTRLTVL.

This chain uses TRBV24-1 with TRBJ2-3, with D unresolved. Trimming cost V 7 bases and J 6 bases, with 10 bases left between them. The CDR3 has 12 amino acids. Germline V gives CDR1 KGHDR, CDR2 SFDVKD. CDR3 sequence: CATSDPGDTQYF. CDR3 DNA sequence: TGTGCCACCAGCGACCCGGGTGATACGCAGTATTTT.

The rearrangement uses TRBV7-9 and TRBJ2-3; unclear D gene. The germline V and J ends were trimmed by 1 base and 2 bases, with 7 bases remaining between them. Germline loops: CDR1 SEHNR, CDR2 FQNEAQ (reference sequence). CDR3 length: 14 residues. The CDR3 nucleotides read TGTGCCAGCAGCTTAGGGGCAGCCACAGATACGCAGTATTTT. Translation gives CASSLGAATDTQYF.

This CDR3 is CASSFRAGGYNEQFF. The CDR3 DNA follows: TGTGCCAGCAGTTTTAGAGCGGGAGGATACAATGAGCAGTTCTTC. The chain couples TRBV27 to TRBJ2-1; TRBD2 agrees at 9 bases. This CDR3 has 15 amino acids. V shed 3 bases and J 4 bases; nucleotides not matched to a gene: 4. CDR1 is MNHEY and CDR2 is SMNVEV in the germline V gene (reference sequence).

The rearrangement links TRBV30 to TRBJ2-5, with D perhaps TRBD2 (6 bases). The V end lost 2 bases, the J end lost 7 bases, and 14 bases lay between the germline ends. Germline V gives CDR1 GTSNPN, CDR2 SVGIG (reference sequence). CDR3 length: 13 residues. The CDR3 region is CAWSPGSTGTQYF. The CDR3 DNA follows: TGTGCCTGGAGTCCCGGGAGCACGGGGACCCAGTACTTC. Supplemented by reference TRBV30 and TRBJ2-5, the full variable domain reads SQTIHQWPATLVQPVGSPLSLECTVEGTSNPNLYWYRQAAGRGLQLLFYSVGIGQISSEVPQNLSASRPQDRQFILSSKKLLLSDSGFYLCAWSPGSTGTQYFGPGTRLLVL.

The CDR3 protein is CATGGGSSYNSPLHF. CDR3 sequence (DNA): TGTGCCACCGGGGGGGGCAGCTCCTATAATTCACCCCTCCACTTT. The rearrangement joins TRBV15 to TRBJ1-6; D is possibly TRBD1 (6 bases). The CDR3 has 15 residues. The germline CDR1 and CDR2 sequences are LNHNV and YYDKDF (reference sequence). With 8 bases removed from V and 0 bases from J, the gap between germline ends came to 11 bases.

V usage is TRBV9 and J usage is TRBJ2-1; 9 positions agree with TRBD2. The germline V gene has CDR1 SGDLS and CDR2 YYNGEE. J was trimmed by 3 bases and V by 1 base; bases with no gene match: 11. The CDR3 totals 18 residues. The CDR3 region has the DNA TGTGCCAGCAGCGTATATGAGGCTAGCGGGGCTAACTACAATGAGCAGTTCTTC. Translation gives CASSVYEASGANYNEQFF. The complete variable domain, with remaining parts taken from reference TRBV9 and TRBJ2-1, reads DSGVTQTPKHLITATGQRVTLRCSPRSGDLSVYWYQQSLDQGLQFLIQYYNGEERAKGNILERFSAQQFPDLHSELNLSSLELGDSALYFCASSVYEASGANYNEQFFGPGTRLTVL.